The T cell receptor beta chain under discussion was sequenced for a study of T cells in Graves' hyperthyroidism and ophthalmopathy (dated by TCRdb to the late 2010s). For the study in its entirety: Peripheral blood was collected at initial diagnosis, before any treatment. TCR V-J signatures able to tell the groups apart were searched for in a discovery cohort of around 95 patients, of whom roughly 42 had Graves' ophthalmopathy and about 60 had stable Graves' hyperthyroidism. Whether ophthalmopathy could be predicted prospectively was tested in an independent validation cohort made up of approximately 19 hyperthyroidism patients plus 17 patients who later progressed to ophthalmopathy. The roughly 100 discovery patients were randomly split 7:3 into training and test sets. Thyroid tissue and blood T-cell repertoires from roughly six Graves' hyperthyroidism patients were also compared in the study. Following sampling, methimazole starting at 30 mg daily was given to hyperthyroidism patients, and high-dose intravenous methylprednisolone was given to ophthalmopathy patients. The paper describes TCR Vbeta CDR3 sequencing of about 140 peripheral blood samples, made up of under 50 ophthalmopathy patients, over 70 hyperthyroidism patients and 17 progressor patients.

The TCR beta CDR3 regions were amplified from the RNA transcripts. For the first round of RT-PCR on the TCR CDR3, the HTBI primer set was used together with the Qiagen OneStep RT-PCR kit. Libraries were constructed in a second round of multiplex PCR, after which size selection and purification were carried out. The libraries were sequenced on an Illumina HiSeq2000 using paired-end 100 bp reads. In the paper's pipeline: SOAPnuke was used to process the raw data, throwing out any read that contained adapters or uncalled bases, had a mean Phred below 15, or lacked an exact constant-primer or identifier match. High-quality paired reads were merged with COPE v1.2.5, and unique nucleotide sequences were defined as clonotypes. MiTCR v1.1 was used to align the clonotypes against IMGT TRBV, TRBD and TRBJ reference segments. The analysis included only V-J combinations with a frequency above 0.0001, which together covered 99% to 99.2% of the repertoires. A TCS score was defined as the ratio of F50 (clonal expansion) to E x V (chaos), with BLOSUM62-based TCRdist applied between CDR3 peptides within each V-J. Welch's t-statistics and random forest reduced fewer than 550 V-J features to roughly 13, which were used in a naive Bayes classifier (R e1071). The raw public data were reprocessed by TCRdb itself: fastp quality trimming at Q25, MiXCR clonotype calling, in-frame beta chains only. Duplicate CDR3 protein sequences are folded into a single record with the most common DNA and genes. The V and J calls and clone size are TCRdb's, not the authors'. The table for this sample lists fewer than 850,000 distinct CDR3 sequences; 15% to 20% of them were counted only once. Around a sixth of the sample lies in the top ten.

The CDR3 spans 13 residues, from the cysteine through the phenylalanine. CDR3 DNA only is kept here, 39 bases in frame from base 1. The trim is 6 bases for V and 1 base for J, with a gap of 10 bases between the germline ends. From a lookup of the germline V gene, CDR1 and CDR2 are MNHNS and SASEGT. Stable Graves' hyperthyroidism was defined as no progression to ophthalmopathy during 18 months of follow-up. The hyperthyroidism patients were between 18 and 65 years old and newly diagnosed, with a disease duration of less than 2 months. Patients with uncontrolled infections, other autoimmune diseases, pregnancy or lactation were excluded. Diagnoses were based on clinical symptoms, serum thyroxine and TRAb, thyroid ultrasound and orbital computed tomography. PBMCs were isolated from about 9 ml of fresh peripheral blood by Ficoll-Paque density gradient centrifugation. Trizol reagent was used to extract total RNA, and RNA quality was then checked on an Agilent 2100 Bioanalyzer.

What the research found in general, with its limitations: During validation, the model predicted progression to ophthalmopathy a median of approximately six months ahead of onset, with 60% to 71% sensitivity and 72.22% specificity. No statistical method was used to fix the sample size in advance, and group allocation was not hidden from the investigators. In cross-validation, a model built on a 13 V-J signature told ophthalmopathy apart from stable hyperthyroidism with less than 90% sensitivity and approximately 81% specificity, and in testing the same model reached 80%/75%. Most expanded thyroid clonotypes (frequency above 0.001) were also found in blood, which suggests that blood repertoires may mirror thyroid immune responses.

This clonotype was found many times. Its recognized antigen is unknown. Base qualities are missing; no much larger clone stands one base away. The chain couples TRBV6-1 to TRBJ2-7, and perhaps TRBD1 as D gene, on 5 matching bases. This sequence originates from a man in his fifties with Graves' hyperthyroidism. The sample consisted of blood. The nucleotide sequence reads as follows: TGTGCCAGCAGGATGACAGCTTCCTACGAGCAGTACTTC. Its protein is CASRMTASYEQYF.